A selection of T cell receptor beta chains follows, all from one sample in a study of T cells after yellow fever vaccination. From the 5' RACE reads, TCRdb called clonotypes with MiXCR, one entry per CDR3 protein. The sample lists some 240,000 distinct CDR3 sequences; around 3.5% were seen once. The material was PBMCs, obtained 15 days after the yellow fever booster vaccination. The receptors were sampled from a man between 18 and 35 years old who received the YFV17D yellow fever vaccine. The CDR3 runs from the conserved cysteine through the conserved F or W. Each record gives: CDR3 length, V gene, clone size, J gene, D gene, CDR3 protein, CDR3 DNA. D genes are given only for firm matches. Clone size is not always given. Where it is, it says once, few, many or a class for expanded clones.

>20|TRBV21-1|many|TRBJ1-6|NA
CASSKGSAGKGSSYNSPLHF
TGTGCCAGCAGCAAAGGGTCGGCAGGCAAGGGATCCAGCTATAATTCACCCCTCCACTTT
>18|TRBV20-1|NA|TRBJ2-7|NA
CSARVPGREVILSYEQYF
TGCAGTGCTAGAGTACCGGGACGTGAAGTAATATTGTCGTACGAGCAGTACTTC
>17|TRBV20-1|many|TRBJ1-1|NA
CSAEDLTAGSMNTEAFF
TGCAGTGCTGAAGACCTTACTGCAGGGAGCATGAACACTGAAGCTTTCTTT
>15|TRBV19|many|TRBJ1-5|NA
CASSTQTVSNQPQHF
TGTGCCAGTAGTACCCAGACGGTTAGCAATCAGCCCCAGCATTTT
>14|TRBV14|many|TRBJ1-2|NA
CASSTKSRDQYYTF
TGTGCCAGCAGTACAAAGAGCAGGGATCAATACTACACCTTC
>12|TRBV9|many|TRBJ1-2|NA
CASSAQGHGYTF
TGTGCCAGCAGCGCACAGGGTCATGGCTACACCTTC
>15|TRBV11-2|many|TRBJ2-5|NA
CASSLVSGHRQTQYF
TGTGCCAGCAGCTTAGTCTCCGGCCATCGACAGACCCAGTACTTC
>15|TRBV4-3|many|TRBJ2-5|NA
CASSQEIRYQETQYF
TGCGCCAGCAGCCAAGAGATTAGGTACCAAGAGACCCAGTACTTC
>14|TRBV12-3/TRBV12-4|many|TRBJ2-7|NA
CASSLGKGPYEQYF
TGTGCCAGCAGTTTGGGTAAGGGCCCCTACGAGCAGTACTTC
>11|TRBV7-2|many|TRBJ2-7|NA
CASSFLYEQYF
TGTGCCAGCAGCTTTCTCTACGAGCAGTACTTC
>12|TRBV7-2|many|TRBJ1-5|NA
CASSLYNQPQHF
TGTGCCAGCAGCTTATATAATCAGCCCCAGCATTTT
>14|TRBV10-3|few|TRBJ1-1|NA
CAISEGQTNTEAFF
TGTGCCATCAGTGAGGGGCAGACCAACACTGAAGCTTTCTTT
>16|TRBV10-1|many|TRBJ2-3|NA
CASSRGSAPAGDTQYF
TGCGCCAGCAGCAGAGGGTCAGCGCCAGCCGGAGATACGCAGTATTTT
>16|TRBV24-1|many|TRBJ2-3|NA
CATSDPGEVGTDTQYF
TGTGCCACCAGTGACCCGGGTGAGGTAGGCACAGATACGCAGTATTTT
>12|TRBV29-1|many|TRBJ2-5|TRBD1
CSVGQGEETQYF
TGCAGCGTCGGACAGGGTGAAGAGACCCAGTACTTC
>14|TRBV5-1|many|TRBJ2-3|TRBD1
CASSPDRGKDTQYF
TGCGCCAGCAGCCCGGACAGGGGGAAAGATACGCAGTATTTT
>19|TRBV7-3|many|TRBJ1-4|TRBD1
CASSLSSTGGPPANEKLFF
TGTGCCAGCAGCTTGTCGTCGACAGGGGGCCCGCCGGCTAATGAAAAACTGTTTTTT
>13|TRBV5-5|many|TRBJ2-1|NA
CASSLILGNEQFF
TGTGCCAGCAGCTTGATATTAGGCAATGAGCAGTTCTTC
>15|TRBV6-1|many|TRBJ2-3|NA
CASRGNREYRDTQYF
TGTGCCAGCAGGGGGAACAGGGAGTATAGAGATACGCAGTATTTT
>14|TRBV3-1|NA|TRBJ2-2|NA
CASGQNIDSGELFF
TGTGCCAGCGGCCAGAATATAGACTCCGGGGAGCTGTTTTTT
>15|TRBV5-6|many|TRBJ1-6|TRBD1
CASSSAPGQTSPLHF
TGTGCCAGCAGCTCAGCCCCGGGACAGACCTCACCCCTCCACTTT
>11|TRBV6-5|few|TRBJ2-5|NA
CASSAGMTQYF
TGTGCCAGCAGCGCAGGGATGACCCAGTACTTC
>15|TRBV19|NA|TRBJ1-5|NA
CASSIDRGVWQPQHF
TGTGCCAGTAGTATAGATCGAGGGGTTTGGCAGCCCCAGCATTTT
>10|TRBV7-9|many|TRBJ2-1|NA
CASSLREQFF
TGTGCCAGCAGCTTAAGGGAGCAGTTCTTC
>14|TRBV28|many|TRBJ2-5|NA
CASSEGQTQETQYF
TGTGCCAGCAGCGAGGGACAAACGCAAGAGACCCAGTACTTC
>15|TRBV5-1|many|TRBJ1-6|TRBD1
CASSPDRGLVSPLHF
TGCGCCAGCAGCCCGGACAGGGGGTTGGTTTCACCCCTCCACTTT
>13|TRBV20-1|many|TRBJ1-2|NA
CSATGGQSYGYTF
TGCAGTGCTACTGGTGGACAGTCCTATGGCTACACCTTC
>15|TRBV7-9|many|TRBJ1-4|TRBD1
CASRGIGTGDEKLFF
TGTGCCAGCAGGGGAATCGGGACAGGGGATGAAAAACTGTTTTTT
>15|TRBV7-9|many|TRBJ2-2|NA
CASSLPGGLPGELFF
TGTGCCAGCAGCTTGCCAGGGGGACTCCCCGGGGAGCTGTTTTTT
>13|TRBV7-2|many|TRBJ2-5|NA
CASSPRHQETQYF
TGTGCCAGCAGCCCCCGCCACCAAGAGACCCAGTACTTC
>14|TRBV12-3/TRBV12-4|many|TRBJ2-3|NA
CASTPWGAGDTQYF
TGTGCCAGCACTCCGTGGGGGGCGGGAGATACGCAGTATTTT
>16|TRBV4-2|many|TRBJ2-3|NA
CASSQDGGWGTDTQYF
TGCGCCAGCAGCCAAGATGGTGGCTGGGGCACAGATACGCAGTATTTT
>14|TRBV7-2|many|TRBJ1-1|TRBD1
CASSRPTGRPEAFF
TGTGCCAGCAGCCGACCGACAGGGAGGCCTGAAGCTTTCTTT
>14|TRBV19|NA|TRBJ1-1|NA
CASSSDSYYTEAFF
TGTGCCAGTAGTTCGGACAGTTATTACACTGAAGCTTTCTTT
>14|TRBV5-1|many|TRBJ2-1|NA
CASSLDSSNNEQFF
TGCGCCAGCAGCCTGGACAGCTCGAACAATGAGCAGTTCTTC
>15|TRBV7-9|many|TRBJ2-7|TRBD1
CASSASGQPLYEQYF
TGTGCCAGCAGCGCCTCGGGACAGCCGCTCTACGAGCAGTACTTC
>12|TRBV6-2/TRBV6-3|NA|TRBJ1-5|NA
CASSTLIQPQHF
TGTGCCAGCAGTACTCTCATCCAGCCCCAGCATTTT
>15|TRBV2|many|TRBJ2-5|NA
CASGGPPLYQETQYF
TGTGCCAGCGGGGGGCCACCCCTGTACCAAGAGACCCAGTACTTC
>16|TRBV9|many|TRBJ2-1|NA
CASSLGEGASYNEQFF
TGTGCCAGCAGCTTAGGGGAGGGGGCCTCGTACAATGAGCAGTTCTTC
>13|TRBV5-4|many|TRBJ2-3|NA
CASSLTGLDTQYF
TGTGCCAGCAGCTTGACAGGGCTGGATACGCAGTATTTT
>15|TRBV6-1|many|TRBJ2-1|NA
CASRYLGQVHNEQFF
TGTGCCAGCAGGTACCTGGGGCAGGTCCACAATGAGCAGTTCTTC
>15|TRBV6-2/TRBV6-3|many|TRBJ2-7|NA
CASSYRPFVGGEQYF
TGTGCCAGCAGTTACCGTCCGTTCGTGGGGGGCGAGCAGTACTTC
>15|TRBV15|many|TRBJ2-1|TRBD2
CATEGSGVSYNEQFF
TGTGCCACCGAAGGAAGCGGGGTCTCCTACAATGAGCAGTTCTTC
>13|TRBV19|NA|TRBJ1-1|NA
CASSIAANTEAFF
TGTGCCAGTAGTATTGCGGCGAACACTGAAGCTTTCTTT
>16|TRBV4-3|many|TRBJ2-5|NA
CASSQDVGGAEGTQYF
TGCGCCAGCAGCCAAGATGTTGGGGGGGCCGAAGGGACCCAGTACTTC
>14|TRBV5-6|many|TRBJ2-1|TRBD1
CASSLTGGLDEQFF
TGTGCCAGCAGCTTAACAGGGGGCTTGGATGAGCAGTTCTTC
>14|TRBV4-1|many|TRBJ1-1|NA
CASSQDQSNTEAFF
TGCGCCAGCAGCCAAGATCAATCGAACACTGAAGCTTTCTTT
>20|TRBV24-1|many|TRBJ2-3|TRBD2
CATSDCSGYGERGGADTQYF
TGTGCCACCAGTGATTGTTCGGGCTATGGAGAGCGGGGGGGCGCAGATACGCAGTATTTT
>19|TRBV4-3|many|TRBJ2-3|NA
CASSHDPSQGGKSTDTQYF
TGCGCCAGCAGCCACGACCCCTCACAGGGAGGGAAAAGCACAGATACGCAGTATTTT
>15|TRBV7-2|few|TRBJ2-2|NA
CASSLVGGIIGELFF
TGTGCCAGCAGCTTAGTAGGGGGTATCATCGGGGAGCTGTTTTTT
>13|TRBV12-3/TRBV12-4|many|TRBJ2-1|NA
CASSGTGTREQFF
TGTGCCAGCAGTGGGACTGGAACCAGAGAGCAGTTCTTC
>14|TRBV5-1|many|TRBJ1-5|NA
CASSLAEGGQPQHF
TGCGCCAGCAGCTTGGCCGAGGGTGGTCAGCCCCAGCATTTT
>12|TRBV6-1|NA|TRBJ2-2|TRBD1
CASNRGTGELFF
TGTGCCAGCAACAGGGGGACCGGGGAGCTGTTTTTT
>15|TRBV27|many|TRBJ2-3|TRBD1
CASQIRGRRGDTQYF
TGTGCCAGTCAAATCAGGGGGCGACGAGGGGATACGCAGTATTTT
>15|TRBV7-9|many|TRBJ1-2|NA
CASSPIGGRSYGYTF
TGTGCCAGCAGCCCCATAGGAGGCAGGAGCTATGGCTACACCTTC